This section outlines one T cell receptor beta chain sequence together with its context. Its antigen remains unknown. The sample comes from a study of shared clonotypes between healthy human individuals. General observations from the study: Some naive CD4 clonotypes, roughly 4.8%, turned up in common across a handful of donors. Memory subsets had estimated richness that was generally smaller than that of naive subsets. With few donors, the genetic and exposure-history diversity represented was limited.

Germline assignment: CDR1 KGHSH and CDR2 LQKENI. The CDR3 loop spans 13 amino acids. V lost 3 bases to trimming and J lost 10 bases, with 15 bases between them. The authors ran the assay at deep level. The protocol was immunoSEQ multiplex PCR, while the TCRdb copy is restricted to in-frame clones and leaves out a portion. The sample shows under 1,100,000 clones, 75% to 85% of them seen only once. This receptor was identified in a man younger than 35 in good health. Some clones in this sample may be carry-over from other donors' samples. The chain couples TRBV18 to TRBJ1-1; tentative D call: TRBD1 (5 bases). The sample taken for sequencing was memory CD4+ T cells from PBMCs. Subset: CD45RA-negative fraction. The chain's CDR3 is CASSPTSDIRAFF. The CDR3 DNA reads TGTGCCAGCTCACCCACATCGGACATAAGAGCTTTCTTT.